Reported below is one TCR beta chain. Its antigen has not been determined. Compared with germline, one end of the junction differs, possibly owing to a read error. The data were obtained in a study of cytomegalovirus exposure and HLA in healthy donors (dated by TCRdb to about 2017). Concerning the study at large: In an earlier analysis of 587 of the donors, less than 350 Gb of sequence data and 90 million to 130 million unique TCR beta sequences from 150 million to 200 million T cells were reported. An early release that covered approximately 600 HLA-typed donors contained about 300 gigabases of sequencing data and 80 million or so unique TCR sequences. Of the 398 genotyped donors, 75% to 85% were placed in the genetic ancestry cluster associated with self-reported Caucasian donors. The study aimed to test whether signatures of past pathogen exposure could be identified by cataloging public T cell receptors. The study profiled the T cell repertoires of under 700 subjects by immunosequencing and related them to cytomegalovirus serostatus. Besides the first cohort of about 730 subjects, a separate validation cohort made up of over 95 different subjects was used. High-throughput TCR immunosequencing, statistical association of individual TCRs with disease status, and machine learning were combined to predict cytomegalovirus infection status. A later analysis re-examined previously published TCR beta repertoires from roughly 650 donors and added high-resolution HLA genotyping to investigate patterns of TCR occurrence. The later analysis used no new phenotypic data to find candidate immune exposures, relying instead on TCR beta sequences and their occurrence across donors. To decide whether each TCR beta V gene segment behaved as functional or pseudogenic, an earlier analysis of fewer than 750 of the donors relied on high-throughput TCR beta sequencing. Donor age, sex, ethnicity and CMV serostatus were compiled together with the repertoire data. Genome-wide SNP genotypes for about 65% of the roughly 670 donors were used in a later genetic analysis, which treated that subset as a discovery cohort. All discovery cohort repertoires had been generated on a single sequencing platform. HLA typing covered class I and class II loci at four-digit resolution. The number of typed donors differed by locus: about 620-640 for A, B, C, DRB1 and DQB1; approximately 520 for DQA1; some 610 for DPA1; and roughly 470 for DPB1. A handful of DR-DQ haplotypes were handled as single units for association and clustering because linkage in the cohort was strong. Among 398 genotyped donors of the cohort, an average of around 240,000 unique TCR beta nucleotide sequences were sequenced per donor, roughly 18% of them non-productive.

Overall results and qualifications from the work: The authors suggested that the approach could potentially be extended to other disease states and immunological phenotypes. A group of highly shared sequence variants was considered likely to be a technical artifact of the sequencing pipeline. The study gave a list of 150 to 200 TCR beta chains associated with cytomegalovirus. The classifier was reported to diagnose cytomegalovirus status with high specificity and sensitivity in both the original and validation cohorts. A later analysis found that TCR association rates varied across HLA loci, with DRB1 alleles showing the most associated TCRs and HLA-C alleles the fewest. A later analysis associated 15,000 to 20,000 TCR beta sequences with specific HLA alleles at a false discovery rate of 0.05. A later analysis found that HLA-associated TCR beta chains were more clonally expanded and had lower generation probabilities than equally common non-associated chains. A later analysis reported that several top co-occurrence clusters appeared linked to parvovirus B19, influenza, CMV and Epstein-Barr virus. Assigning TCR associations to individual alleles was difficult when HLA alleles, especially DR and DQ, strongly co-occurred. In a later genetic analysis, a missense DCLRE1C variant was associated with V-gene and J-gene trimming of TCR beta chains, and the association was replicated in an independent cohort. A further reported finding was that TCR beta sequences accurately predicted the HLA-A and HLA-B alleles for most subjects in the first cohort. A later genetic analysis reported fewer N-insertions in productive TCRs among donors in an Asian-associated ancestry cluster than the roughly 620-donor mean. The presence/absence analyses assumed that sequencing depth was roughly uniform across donors, and that assumption may not be true. Correlated functional status among segregating V segments might reflect linkage disequilibrium, but an unknown experimental factor could not be ruled out. Only TCR beta chains were sequenced in this cohort, and the absence of alpha or paired-chain data limited detectable features. Because HLA typing was unavailable for some donors at each locus, only the typed subset was used in association tests. Three of the identified cytomegalovirus-associated TCR beta chains were confirmed in vitro to be specific for cytomegalovirus antigens. While some public TCRs were present in many individuals, most TCR sequences turned up only very rarely across donors. In an earlier analysis of roughly 560 of the donors, most TCR beta V segments were observed in productive rearrangements about 87% or about 30% of the time, broadly matching IMGT annotations. Some IMGT-functional V segments, including TRBV6-2 and TRBV6-3, could not be told apart with the 87-base-pair reads, so those segments were excluded. Because counts were too low, 15 or so rarely observed V segments, including chromosome 9 orphons, were excluded from the earlier analysis of some 540 of the donors. A later analysis found that most CMV-associated TCR beta chains appeared HLA-restricted, with HLA associations seemingly driven largely by CMV exposure. CMV serostatus was the only immune exposure information available for the cohort.

In total, approximately 690 healthy bone marrow donors made up the cohort. At the time of sampling, all cohort members were nominally healthy, though unrecorded immune exposures were likely present. The donor was CMV seropositive and belonged to the group of 250 to 300 seropositive cohort members. Every donor gave a peripheral blood sample, and the peripheral blood mononuclear cells from that sample were used for TCR beta sequencing. Genomic DNA extraction from the blood cell samples was performed with the Qiagen DNeasy Blood Extraction Kit. Taken from the germline V gene (reference sequence), the CDR1 and CDR2 loops are SEHNR and FQNEAQ. The CDR3 goes from the cysteine to the phenylalanine over 15 residues. The read is trimmed to its CDR3 DNA, 45 bases read in frame from base 1. Library construction relied on the immunoSEQ multiplex PCR assay. For the multiplex PCR, a mixture combining 60 forward primers for TCR Vbeta segments and 13 reverse primers for TCR Jbeta segments was used. A multiplex PCR assay on genomic DNA amplified the CDR3 region of rearranged TCR beta genes. Amplified TCR beta libraries were sequenced as 87-base-pair reads on the Illumina HiSeq System. The original pipeline was this. Across the 670 or so repertoires, a later analysis counted tens of millions of unique TCR beta chains, 9.5 million to 13 million of which were shared by at least two donors. Raw reads were error-corrected and collapsed into unique sequences by a nearest-neighbor algorithm in which closely related sequences were merged to remove PCR and sequencing errors. Alignment of CDR3 sequences to IMGT reference sequences was used to assign V, D and J gene segments. For a sequence to be retained, a match of at least six nucleotides to both a V gene segment and a J gene segment was required. Rearrangements were classified as productive when the CDR3 lacked stop codons and remained in frame with V and J, and all other rearrangements were classified as non-productive. CDR3 was defined according to IMGT convention as the region running from the second conserved V-encoded cysteine to the conserved J-encoded phenylalanine. Sequences without an unambiguous match to a single V gene segment were excluded from the earlier analysis of a few hundred of the donors. An earlier analysis of approximately 590 of the donors classified V segments as functional when productive rearrangements were above 56.7% and as segregating when the standard deviation between donors was above 5%. A statistical classification framework was built to diagnose cytomegalovirus status from the catalog of TCR beta chain sequences. In a later analysis, V and J genes were assigned by comparing TCR nucleotide sequences against IMGT/GENE-DB human TR gene sequences. In a later analysis, CDR3 sequences and most-parsimonious VDJ recombination scenarios were assigned using the TCRdist pipeline. In a later analysis, each TCR beta chain was defined by its CDR3 amino acid sequence together with its V-gene family, and reads without a unique V-gene family were excluded. A later analysis removed 592 highly shared, low-generation-probability nucleotide sequences to deal with suspected cross-contamination and a sequencing artifact. A later analysis calculated a clonal expansion index for each public chain from normalized within-repertoire ranks of inferred template counts. A later analysis computed generation probabilities with a VDJ recombination model fitted to out-of-frame rearrangements, and checked the results against IGoR. In a later analysis, TCR-TCR, TCR-HLA and TCR-CMV co-occurrence was scored with hypergeometric tests, and a repertoire-size bias correction was applied to TCR pairs. A later analysis estimated false discovery rates by permuting HLA or CMV assignments 20 times. In a later analysis, co-occurring TCRs were grouped using DBSCAN, with TCRdist sequence similarity added in when clustering inside HLA-allele-positive subsets. Repertoires with fewer than 30,000 or more than 120,000 public chains, plus five repertoires with anomalous nucleotide sharing, were excluded from co-occurrence clustering. As stored in TCRdb, this immuneACCESS dataset retains in-frame rearrangements with V and J assigned. A fraction of the clones does not appear; measured against another copy, unresolved V genes explain less than half of the discrepancy, and the remainder lacks a known reason. That table supplies the V and J calls and clone size; D and trimming were determined from the DNA. Within this sample are a few hundred thousand clones, with 77% of them counted one time only. Less than 3% of the sample is held by the ten biggest clonotypes.

The clonotype comes from a woman aged 60-70 years in good health and CMV-seropositive. The V gene is TRBV7-9 and the J gene is TRBJ1-3; matching of 5 bases hints at TRBD1 as the D gene. Sequenced input: PBMCs. In nucleotides, the sequence is TGTTCCAGCAGCTTCGGGGGAACCTCTGGAAACACCATATATTTT. Its coded protein is CSSSFGGTSGNTIYF.